This T cell receptor (beta chain) came from a study of response to subunit inactivated influenza vaccine. Broader study findings: The authors suggested that few new T cells are recruited per seasonal influenza vaccination.

Comment on this clonotype: Its antigen is still unknown.

This CDR3 is 14 amino acids long. The V gene end was trimmed by 0 bases and the J gene end by 6 bases; junction bases not matched to a gene: 3. CDR1 is DFQATT and CDR2 is SNEGSKA in the germline V gene (reference sequence). TCRdb re-called the RT-PCR reads through MiXCR, storing one row per CDR3 protein. The table lists about 650,000 distinct CDR3 sequences, 14% of them singletons, with less than 9% in the top ten. The receptor was isolated from a man in his forties or fifties who received an inactivated influenza vaccine. J is TRBJ2-2 and V is TRBV20-1; TRBD2 agrees at 8 bases. Here the sequenced sample was PBMCs from blood, taken 14 days before vaccination. CDR3 sequence reads: CSARDLLAAGELFF. The CDR3 DNA follows: TGCAGTGCTAGAGATCTACTAGCGGCCGGGGAGCTGTTTTTT.